This TCR beta chain emerged from a study of PD-1 blockade in classical Hodgkin lymphoma. Whole-study results and caveats: Compared with healthy donors, newly diagnosed patients reportedly showed lower baseline TCR diversity.

This clone was detected only once. Its antigen remains unknown. The junction had 7 bases not matched to a gene; V was cut back by 4 bases and J by 6 bases. In germline, CDR1 is SGHRS, CDR2 YFSETQ. CDR3 length equals 14 residues. Time point: newly diagnosed, previously untreated cHL patient sample. TCRdb keeps only in-frame clones here, not all; method: immunoSEQ multiplex PCR. The top ten clones hold 4.5% to 6% of a sample with tens of thousands of clones, approximately 90% of them seen once. The sample comprised peripheral blood mononuclear cells (PBMCs). The chain couples TRBV5-1 to TRBJ1-2, with 9 bases lining up with TRBD1. This sequence was found in a human donor with classical Hodgkin lymphoma. The CDR3 region is CASSQSGQGDGYTF. Written as DNA, the CDR3 is TGCGCCAGCAGCCAATCGGGACAGGGTGATGGCTACACCTTC.